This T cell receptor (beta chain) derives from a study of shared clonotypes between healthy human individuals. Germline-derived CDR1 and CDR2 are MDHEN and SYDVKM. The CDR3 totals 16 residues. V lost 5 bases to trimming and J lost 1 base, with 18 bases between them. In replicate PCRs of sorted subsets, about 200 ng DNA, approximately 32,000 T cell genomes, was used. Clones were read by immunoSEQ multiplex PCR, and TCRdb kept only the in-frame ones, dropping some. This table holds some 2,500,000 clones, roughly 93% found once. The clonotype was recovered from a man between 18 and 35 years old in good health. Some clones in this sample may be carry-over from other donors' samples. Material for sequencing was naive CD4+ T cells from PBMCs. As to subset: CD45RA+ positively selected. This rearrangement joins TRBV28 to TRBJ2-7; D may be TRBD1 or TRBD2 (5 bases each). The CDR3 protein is CASSPWDGRGSYEQYF. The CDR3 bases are TGTGCCAGCAGTCCCTGGGACGGCAGAGGGTCCTACGAGCAGTACTTC.